This T cell receptor beta chain comes out of a study of T cell therapy after organ transplantation. Whole-study context: T cell doses, up to 6, came every 2 weeks; follow-up lasted 29 weeks. Study-wide points: Post-therapy reconstitution appeared to include transferred and endogenous clonotypes.

For this clone: What it recognizes is unknown.

Libraries were prepared by immunoSEQ multiplex PCR; TCRdb keeps only in-frame clonotypes and omits some of them. Found here are about 2,400 clones, roughly 70% of them singletons; the top ten hold roughly two fifths. This clonotype was sampled from a human patient who had received a solid organ transplant and had CMV disease. Sample: CD8+ T cells from blood, taken before autologous CMV-specific T cell therapy.

This CDR3 is CASSLERGNTGELFF. The CDR3 DNA reads TGTGCCAGCAGCTTAGAAAGGGGGAACACCGGGGAGCTGTTTTTT. This chain joins TRBV11-3 and TRBJ2-2; tentative D call: TRBD1 (5 bases). V gave up 0 bases and J gave up 1 base, with 6 bases separating them. CDR3 length: 15 residues. CDR1 and CDR2 from the germline V gene are SGHNT and YENEEA.